The source of this TCR beta chain is a study of OX40 agonist ivuxolimab in advanced cancers. Study-wide points: In CD8+ T cells, expanded clones were on average more numerous than in CD4+.

Note on this clone: Antigen unknown. An end of the junction does not agree with germline; a read error may underlie this.

Data came from immunoSEQ multiplex PCR; TCRdb stores just in-frame clones and leaves some out. The table has tens of thousands of clones, about 85% seen once. The clonotype was recovered from an adult with an advanced solid tumor such as melanoma, head and neck, liver or kidney cancer. The material was CD4+ or CD8+ T cells sorted from blood, obtained in a trial of the OX40 agonist ivuxolimab.

The CDR3, as DNA: TGTGCTAGCAGCCAAGACAGGGCCACAGATACGCAGTATTTT. It translates to CASSQDRATDTQYF. J is TRBJ2-3 and V is TRBV7-7; TRBD1 matches at 7 bases. The CDR3 covers 14 residues. Germline CDR1 and CDR2: SSHAT and FNYEAQ (reference sequence).